What follows are 21 T cell receptor beta chains derived from one specimen sequenced in a study of blood T cell repertoires in COVID-19. Clones were sequenced by immunoSEQ multiplex PCR, and TCRdb holds only the in-frame ones, with some missing. The repertoire consists of more than 95,000 clones, with approximately 83% occurring once and the leading ten covering roughly 3.3%. The sample consisted of peripheral blood. The receptors were gathered from a woman aged 80 or over with active or convalescent COVID-19.

This clone was recorded once. This chain connects TRBV19 to TRBJ1-4; 9 bases map to TRBD1. Germline CDR1 reads LNHDA; CDR2 reads SQIVND (reference sequence). This CDR3 comprises 15 residues. The V and J ends lost 5 bases and 3 bases, in that order; junction bases with no gene match: 4. The CDR3 DNA reads as TGTGCCAGTAGTCTGGGACAGGGTCCTAATGAAAAACTGTTTTTT. This gives the protein CASSLGQGPNEKLFF.

The chain has TRBV5-1 and TRBJ2-3, with 9 bases lining up with TRBD2. The CDR3 length is 16 residues. The germline V gene encodes CDR1 SGHRS and CDR2 YFSETQ. V was clipped by 4 bases and J by 0 bases; unmatched bases: 6. The CDR3 loop reads CASSGGAGGSTDTQYF. As DNA, the CDR3 is TGCGCCAGCAGCGGGGGAGCGGGAGGAAGCACAGATACGCAGTATTTT.

The CDR3 spells CASSTLRNTGELFF. The CDR3 coding sequence is TGTGCCAGCAGTACCCTCAGGAACACCGGGGAGCTGTTTTTT. The J gene is TRBJ2-2, the V gene TRBV6-6; D remains unclear. Trimming stripped 5 bases from V and 1 base from J, with 8 bases between. The CDR3 is 14 residues long. Germline CDR1 and CDR2: MNHNY and SVGAGI (reference sequence).

The chain uses TRBV6-5 and TRBJ1-2; a possible D gene is TRBD1 (5 bases). CDR1 and CDR2 (germline): MNHEY, SVGAGI. CDR3 length equals 14 residues. V lost 6 bases to trimming and J lost 2 bases, with 13 bases between them. The CDR3 DNA reads TGTGCCAGCAGACCGACAGCTATCAACTATGGCTACACCTTC. Its protein is CASRPTAINYGYTF.

The rearrangement uses TRBV27 and TRBJ1-5; 7 bases are shared with TRBD1. The J segment lost 6 bases and the V segment lost 11 bases, leaving 7 bases of the junction unmatched. CDR3 length: 12 residues. Germline V gene data show CDR1 as MNHEY and CDR2 as SMNVEV (reference sequence). CDR3 nucleotides: TGTGCCCCAACAGGGGCTCTTCAGCCCCAGCATTTT. Translating gives CAPTGALQPQHF.

The J gene is TRBJ2-3, the V gene TRBV19, with TRBD2 matching 7 bases. This CDR3 is 16 amino acids long. The ends lost 4 bases at V and 5 bases at J; junction bases unmatched: 12. Germline V gives CDR1 LNHDA, CDR2 SQIVND (reference sequence). CDR3 bases: TGTGCCAGTAGTACCCGTAAGGCGGGGGTGGAAGATACGCAGTATTTT. Translation: CASSTRKAGVEDTQYF. The full variable domain, completed using reference TRBV19 and TRBJ2-3, is DGGITQSPKYLFRKEGQNVTLSCEQNLNHDAMYWYRQDPGQGLRLIYYSQIVNDFQKGDIAEGYSVSREKKESFPLTVTSAQKNPTAFYLCASSTRKAGVEDTQYFGPGTRLTVL.

Only one count was recorded for this clone. In DNA, the CDR3 is TGTGCCAGCAGTCAGGGGGCAGGGCTCCTTGGCTACACCTTC. Its protein is CASSQGAGLLGYTF. The gene calls are TRBV28 and TRBJ1-2; 8 bases fit TRBD1. Germline assignment: CDR1 MDHEN and CDR2 SYDVKM. J gave up 7 bases and V 5 bases, and 9 bases lay outside the gene matches. This CDR3 spans 14 amino acids.

To note about this clone: Other DNA sequences in the same sample also yield this CDR3. The chain uses TRBV19 and TRBJ1-1; 7 positions agree with TRBD1. The CDR3 has 14 residues. Germline trimming cut 2 bases from V and 0 bases from J; bases unmatched to any gene: 0. Germline V CDR1 and CDR2: LNHDA, SQIVND (reference sequence). The CDR3 is CASSITGVNTEAFF. The CDR3 DNA follows: TGTGCCAGTAGTATAACAGGGGTGAACACTGAAGCTTTCTTT.

The chain is built from TRBV12-3 or TRBV12-4 and TRBJ1-1; D may be TRBD1 (6 bases). The V gene lost 3 bases and the J gene lost 11 bases, with 10 bases spanning the gap. The CDR3 is made up of 11 amino acids. The CDR3 is CASSLGARAFF. For the CDR3, the DNA is TGTGCCAGCAGTTTGGGGGCGCGGGCTTTCTTT.

V usage is TRBV7-8 and J usage is TRBJ2-1; D might be TRBD1 (6 bases). This CDR3 region has 14 residues. Germline lookup yields CDR1 SGHVS and CDR2 FQNEAQ. V was pared by 5 bases and J by 8 bases, with 16 bases between. This CDR3 reads CASSRGQLRDEQFF. The CDR3 nucleotides read TGTGCCAGCAGCCGAGGACAGCTCCGCGATGAGCAGTTCTTC. The full variable domain, its missing parts supplied by reference TRBV7-8 and TRBJ2-1, is GAGVSQSPRYKVAKRGQDVALRCDPISGHVSLFWYQQALGQGPEFLTYFQNEAQLDKSGLPSDRFFAERPEGSVSTLKIQRTQQEDSAVYLCASSRGQLRDEQFFGPGTRLTVL.

CDR3 DNA sequence: TGCGCCAGCAGCTCCGGGGACAATCAGCCCCAGCATTTT. Amino acids: CASSSGDNQPQHF. This chain uses TRBV5-1 with TRBJ1-5; D gene uncertain. Trimming took off 3 bases at V and 3 bases at J, with 7 bases between the two ends. CDR1 SGHRS and CDR2 YFSETQ come from the germline V gene. The CDR3 covers 13 residues.

V is TRBV28 and J is TRBJ2-5; no definite D call. Looked up from germline, CDR1 is MDHEN and CDR2 is SYDVKM. Trimming shortened V by 1 base and J by 5 bases, and 11 bases separated the two germline ends. The CDR3 is made up of 14 amino acids. CDR3 coding DNA: TGTGCCAGCAGTTTATCAGGAATCGCGGAGACCCAGTACTTC. Protein sequence: CASSLSGIAETQYF.

The chain couples TRBV5-6 to TRBJ1-1, with 7 nucleotides matching TRBD1. The CDR3 covers 18 residues. V lost 0 bases, J lost 6 bases, and 17 bases stayed unmatched. Germline lookup yields CDR1 SGHDT and CDR2 YYEEEE. The CDR3 nucleotides read TGTGCCAGCAGCTTGGTGCACCGAATCGACAGGGTGTGGGCTGAAGCTTTCTTT. Its translation: CASSLVHRIDRVWAEAFF.

The sample holds a few counts of this clone. This rearrangement joins TRBV6-5 to TRBJ2-2; tentatively, D is TRBD1 (7 bases). CDR3 length equals 13 residues. The V gene's germline CDR1 is MNHEY and CDR2 SVGAGI. The V end lost 8 bases, the J end lost 6 bases, and 13 bases lay between the germline ends. CDR3 sequence: CASGGTEAGELFF. CDR3 bases: TGTGCCAGCGGCGGGACAGAAGCCGGGGAGCTGTTTTTT.

The chain uses TRBV3-1 (or the pseudogene TRBV3-2) and TRBJ1-4; TRBD1 agrees at 7 bases. V lost 4 bases and J lost 5; bases outside the gene matches: 1. Germline lookup yields CDR1 LGHDT and CDR2 YNNKEL (reference sequence). The length of the CDR3 is 13 residues. The CDR3 DNA follows: TGTGCCAGCAGCCTGGGACAGAATGAAAAACTGTTTTTT. Its protein is CASSLGQNEKLFF.

The chain joins TRBV5-8 to TRBJ1-1, with 7 positions matching TRBD1. Trimming at V came to 4 bases and at J to 2 bases, leaving 5 bases not matched to a gene. Germline-derived CDR1 and CDR2 are SGHTS and YDEGEE. The length of the CDR3 is 14 residues. CDR3 coding DNA: TGTGCCAGCAGCCTCGGGACAGTCAACACTGAAGCTTTCTTT. Encoded protein: CASSLGTVNTEAFF.

The chain joins TRBV6-5 to TRBJ1-5; D is possibly TRBD1 (5 bases). Germline CDR1 is MNHEY and CDR2 is SVGAGI. The CDR3 is 14 residues long. V was pared by 7 bases and J by 8 bases, with 18 bases between. The CDR3 loop reads CASNRLGSLEPQHF. CDR3 bases: TGTGCCAGCAACAGGCTGGGTTCGTTGGAGCCCCAGCATTTT.

V usage is TRBV28 and J usage is TRBJ1-6; the match to TRBD1 covers 10 bases. V gave up 8 bases and J gave up 0 bases; unmatched junction bases: 7. Germline V gene sequence: CDR1 MDHEN, CDR2 SYDVKM. The CDR3 is 17 amino acids. The CDR3 loop reads CASGGGQGSSYNSPLHF. The CDR3 bases are TGTGCCAGCGGGGGGGGACAGGGGAGCTCCTATAATTCACCCCTCCACTTT.

This chain connects TRBV28 to TRBJ2-3, with D unclear. The CDR3 runs to 18 residues. Between the trimmed V and J ends, which lost 5 bases and 0 bases, there was a span of 21 bases. The V gene's germline CDR1 is MDHEN and CDR2 SYDVKM. The CDR3 loop is CASSQTLPRRPSTDTQYF. The CDR3, as DNA: TGTGCCAGCAGTCAGACCTTGCCCCGGCGGCCTAGCACAGATACGCAGTATTTT.

This chain joins TRBV5-1 and TRBJ1-1; the D is unclear. V shed 4 bases and J shed 2 bases, with 15 bases lying between them. Germline-derived CDR1 and CDR2 are SGHRS and YFSETQ. This CDR3 comprises 15 residues. The CDR3 bases are TGCGCCAGCAGCGTGCGTCCCCTATCAAACACTGAAGCTTTCTTT. This codes for CASSVRPLSNTEAFF.

This clone was picked up one time. The chain carries TRBV4-1 and TRBJ1-1; no definite D call. This CDR3 has 14 residues. The ends were cut back, 2 bases at V and 2 bases at J, with 9 bases in the middle. Germline CDR1 MGHRA, CDR2 YSYEKL. DNA for the CDR3: TGCGCCAGCAGCCAATACCAGGAAAACACTGAAGCTTTCTTT. Translated, it gives CASSQYQENTEAFF.